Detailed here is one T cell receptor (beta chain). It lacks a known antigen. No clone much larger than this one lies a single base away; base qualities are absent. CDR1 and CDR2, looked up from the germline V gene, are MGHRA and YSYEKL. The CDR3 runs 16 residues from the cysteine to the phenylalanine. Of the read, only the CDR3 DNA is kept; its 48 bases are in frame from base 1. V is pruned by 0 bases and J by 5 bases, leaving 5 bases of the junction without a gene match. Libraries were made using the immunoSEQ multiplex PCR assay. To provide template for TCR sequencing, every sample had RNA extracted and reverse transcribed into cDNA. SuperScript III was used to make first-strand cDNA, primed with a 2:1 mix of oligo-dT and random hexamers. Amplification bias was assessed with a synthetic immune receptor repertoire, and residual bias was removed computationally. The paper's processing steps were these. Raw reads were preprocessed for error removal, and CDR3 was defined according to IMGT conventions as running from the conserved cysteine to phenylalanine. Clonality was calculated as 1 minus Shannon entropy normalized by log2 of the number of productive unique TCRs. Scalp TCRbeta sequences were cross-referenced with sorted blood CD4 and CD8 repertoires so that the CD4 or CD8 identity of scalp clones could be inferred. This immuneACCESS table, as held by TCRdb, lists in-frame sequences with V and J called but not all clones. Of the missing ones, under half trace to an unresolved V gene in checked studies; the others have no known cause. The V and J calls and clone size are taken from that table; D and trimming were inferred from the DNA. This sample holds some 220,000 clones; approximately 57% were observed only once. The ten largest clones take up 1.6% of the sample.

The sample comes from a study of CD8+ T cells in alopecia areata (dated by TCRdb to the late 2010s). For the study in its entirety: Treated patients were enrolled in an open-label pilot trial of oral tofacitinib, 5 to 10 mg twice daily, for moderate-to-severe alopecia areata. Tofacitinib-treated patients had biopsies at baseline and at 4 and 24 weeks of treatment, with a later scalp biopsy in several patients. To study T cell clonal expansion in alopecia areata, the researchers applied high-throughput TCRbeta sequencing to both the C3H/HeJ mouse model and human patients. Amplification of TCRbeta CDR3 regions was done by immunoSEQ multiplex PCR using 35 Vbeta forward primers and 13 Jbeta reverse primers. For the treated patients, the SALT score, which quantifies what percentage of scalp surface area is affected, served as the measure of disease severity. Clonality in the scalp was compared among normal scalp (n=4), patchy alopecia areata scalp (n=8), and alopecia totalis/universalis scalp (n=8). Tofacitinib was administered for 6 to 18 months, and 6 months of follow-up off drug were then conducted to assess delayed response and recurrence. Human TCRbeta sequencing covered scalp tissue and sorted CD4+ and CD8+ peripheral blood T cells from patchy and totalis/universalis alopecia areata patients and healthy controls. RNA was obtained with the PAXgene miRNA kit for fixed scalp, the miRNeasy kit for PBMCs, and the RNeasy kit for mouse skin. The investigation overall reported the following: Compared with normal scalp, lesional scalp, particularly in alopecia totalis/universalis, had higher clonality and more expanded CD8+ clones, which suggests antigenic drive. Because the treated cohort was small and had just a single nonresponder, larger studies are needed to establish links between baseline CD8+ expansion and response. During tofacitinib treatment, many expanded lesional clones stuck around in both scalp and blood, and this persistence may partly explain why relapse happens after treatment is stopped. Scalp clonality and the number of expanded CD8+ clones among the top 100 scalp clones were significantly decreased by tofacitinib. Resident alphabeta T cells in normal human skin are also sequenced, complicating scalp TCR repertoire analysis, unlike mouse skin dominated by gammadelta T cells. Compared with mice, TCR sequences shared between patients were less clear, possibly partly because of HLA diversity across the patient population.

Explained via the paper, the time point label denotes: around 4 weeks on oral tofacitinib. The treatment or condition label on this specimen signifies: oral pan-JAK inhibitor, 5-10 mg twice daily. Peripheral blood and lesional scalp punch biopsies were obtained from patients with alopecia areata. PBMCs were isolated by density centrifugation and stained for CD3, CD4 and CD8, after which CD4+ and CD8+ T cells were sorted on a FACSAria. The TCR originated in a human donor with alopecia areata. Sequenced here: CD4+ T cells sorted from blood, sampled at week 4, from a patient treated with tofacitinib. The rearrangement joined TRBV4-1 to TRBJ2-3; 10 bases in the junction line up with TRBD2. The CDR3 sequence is CASSQEPSGGGDTQYF. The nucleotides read TGCGCCAGCAGCCAAGAACCTAGCGGGGGAGGAGATACGCAGTATTTT.